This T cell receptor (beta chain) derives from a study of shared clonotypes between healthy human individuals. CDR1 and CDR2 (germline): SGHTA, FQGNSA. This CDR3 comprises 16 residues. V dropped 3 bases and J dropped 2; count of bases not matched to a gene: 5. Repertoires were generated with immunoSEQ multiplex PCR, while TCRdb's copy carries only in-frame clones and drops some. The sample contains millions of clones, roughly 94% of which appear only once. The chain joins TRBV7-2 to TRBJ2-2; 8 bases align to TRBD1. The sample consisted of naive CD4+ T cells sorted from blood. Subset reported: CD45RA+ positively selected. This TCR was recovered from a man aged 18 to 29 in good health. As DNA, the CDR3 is TGTGCCAGCAGCTTTAAAGGACAGGGTAACACCGGGGAGCTGTTTTTT. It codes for CASSFKGQGNTGELFF.